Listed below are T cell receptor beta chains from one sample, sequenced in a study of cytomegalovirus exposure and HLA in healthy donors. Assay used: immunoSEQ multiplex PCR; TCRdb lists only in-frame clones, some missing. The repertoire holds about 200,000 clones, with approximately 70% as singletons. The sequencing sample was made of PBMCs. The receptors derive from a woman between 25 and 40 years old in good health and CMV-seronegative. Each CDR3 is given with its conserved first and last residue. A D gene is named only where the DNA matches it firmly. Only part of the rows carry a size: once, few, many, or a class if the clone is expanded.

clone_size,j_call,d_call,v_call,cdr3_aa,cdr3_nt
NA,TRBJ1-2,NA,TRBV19,CASSINLDRLYGYTF,TGTGCCAGTAGTATCAATCTTGACAGGCTCTATGGCTACACCTTC
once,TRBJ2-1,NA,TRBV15,CATSRDSGGEQFF,TGTGCCACCAGCAGAGATAGTGGAGGTGAGCAGTTCTTC
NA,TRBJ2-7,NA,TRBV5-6,CASSLVSIQGRGQYF,TGTGCCAGCAGCTTGGTTAGTATTCAGGGGAGGGGGCAGTACTTC
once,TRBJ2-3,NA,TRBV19,CASSPPGDTQYF,TGTGCCAGTAGTCCCCCAGGGGATACGCAGTATTTT
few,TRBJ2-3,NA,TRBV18,CASSPPSSGILRTDTQYF,TGTGCCAGCTCACCACCGAGTTCGGGGATATTGAGGACAGATACGCAGTATTTT
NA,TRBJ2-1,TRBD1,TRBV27,CASRGWDRGRELAEVSSYNEQFF,TGTGCCAGCAGGGGGTGGGACAGGGGGCGCGAGTTAGCGGAGGTCAGCTCCTACAATGAGCAGTTCTTC
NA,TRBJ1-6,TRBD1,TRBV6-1,CASGGQRNSPLHF,TGTGCCAGCGGGGGACAGAGAAATTCACCCCTCCACTTT
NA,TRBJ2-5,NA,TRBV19,CASSNTRQAEETQYF,TGTGCCAGTAGTAATACTAGGCAAGCCGAAGAGACCCAGTACTTC
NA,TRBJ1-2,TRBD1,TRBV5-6,CASSWGDRDLYGYTF,TGTGCCAGCAGCTGGGGGGACAGGGACCTCTATGGCTACACCTTC
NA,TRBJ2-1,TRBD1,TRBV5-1,CASSLRGPGDEQFF,TGCGCCAGCAGCTTAAGGGGGCCCGGGGATGAGCAGTTCTTC
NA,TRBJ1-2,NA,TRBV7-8,CASSPRAAGDHYGYTF,TGTGCCAGCAGCCCCCGGGCGGCAGGGGACCACTATGGCTACACCTTC
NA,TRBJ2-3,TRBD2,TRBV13,CASSLTSGSLTDTQYF,TGTGCCAGCAGCCTGACTAGCGGGAGCCTCACAGATACGCAGTATTTT
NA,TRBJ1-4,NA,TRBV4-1,CASSQDELFATNEKLFF,TGCGCCAGCAGCCAAGATGAGCTATTTGCAACTAATGAAAAACTGTTTTTT
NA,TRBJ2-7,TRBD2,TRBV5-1,CASSYSGSRYEQYF,TGCGCCAGCAGCTACAGCGGGAGCAGGTACGAGCAGTACTTC
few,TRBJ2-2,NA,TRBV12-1,CASSQRAGAGELFF,TGTGCCAGCAGCCAAAGAGCGGGGGCCGGGGAGCTGTTTTTT
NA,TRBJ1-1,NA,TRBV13,CASSQPGLSLLNTEAFF,TGTGCCAGCAGCCAGCCGGGACTTAGTCTCTTGAACACTGAAGCTTTCTTT
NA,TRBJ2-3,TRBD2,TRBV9,CASSRLAGETDTQYF,TGTGCCAGCAGTCGCTTAGCGGGAGAAACAGATACGCAGTATTTT
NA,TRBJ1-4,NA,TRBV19,CASSGAGAKEKLFF,TGTGCCAGTTCCGGGGCGGGGGCTAAGGAAAAACTGTTTTTT
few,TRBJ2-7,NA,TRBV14,CASSRIPTGGGEQYF,TGTGCCAGCAGCCGGATCCCAACAGGGGGGGGCGAGCAGTACTTC
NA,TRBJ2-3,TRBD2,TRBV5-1,CASSSGGATDTQYF,TGCGCCAGCAGCTCCGGGGGGGCAACAGATACGCAGTATTTT
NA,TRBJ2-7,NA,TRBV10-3,CAISEFLGPYEQYF,TGTGCCATCAGTGAGTTTCTAGGTCCCTACGAGCAGTACTTC
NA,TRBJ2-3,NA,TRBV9,CASSLLGSYSTDTQYF,TGTGCCAGCAGCCTTTTAGGGAGCTACAGCACAGATACGCAGTATTTT
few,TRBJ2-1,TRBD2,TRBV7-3,CASSLWSPRLAASSYNEQFF,TGTGCCAGCAGCTTATGGTCCCCCCGACTAGCGGCAAGCTCCTACAATGAGCAGTTCTTC
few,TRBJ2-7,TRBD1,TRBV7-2,CASSRGTGDEQYF,TGTGCCAGCAGCCGCGGGACAGGGGACGAGCAGTACTTC
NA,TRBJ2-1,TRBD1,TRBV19,CASSIDRAGGFNEQFF,TGTGCCAGTAGTATAGATCGGGCAGGGGGCTTCAATGAGCAGTTCTTC
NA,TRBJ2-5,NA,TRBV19,CASSEPGNQETQYF,TGTGCCAGTAGCGAACCAGGGAACCAAGAGACCCAGTACTTC
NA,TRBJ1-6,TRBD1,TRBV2,CASSEGPGQGTHF,TGTGCCAGCAGTGAAGGGCCGGGACAGGGGACCCACTTT
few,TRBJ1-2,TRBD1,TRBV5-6,CASSLVKGAYYGYTF,TGTGCCAGCAGCTTGGTGAAGGGGGCCTACTATGGCTACACCTTC
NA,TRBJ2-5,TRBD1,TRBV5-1,CASSPGQGKRTQYF,TGCGCCAGCAGCCCTGGACAGGGGAAGAGAACCCAGTACTTC
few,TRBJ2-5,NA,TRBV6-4,CASSVRPGGGETQYF,TGTGCCAGCAGTGTGCGGCCGGGCGGAGGAGAGACCCAGTACTTC
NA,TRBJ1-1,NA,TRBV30,CAWSSTNTEAFF,TGTGCCTGGAGTTCTACTAACACTGAAGCTTTCTTT
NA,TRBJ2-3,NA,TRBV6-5,CASSQGVGTDTQYF,TGTGCCAGCAGTCAGGGTGTAGGCACAGATACGCAGTATTTT
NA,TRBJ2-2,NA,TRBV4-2,CASKLGGASGELFF,TGTGCCAGCAAGCTAGGAGGGGCGTCTGGGGAGCTGTTTTTT
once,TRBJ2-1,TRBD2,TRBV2,CASSKVLAGVNEQFF,TGTGCCAGCAGCAAAGTACTAGCGGGAGTAAATGAGCAGTTCTTC
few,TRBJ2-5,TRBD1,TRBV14,CASSNRQGAETQYF,TGTGCCAGCAGCAATCGACAGGGTGCGGAGACCCAGTACTTC
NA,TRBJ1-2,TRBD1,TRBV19,CASSILFQGDNYGYTF,TGTGCCAGTAGTATATTATTCCAGGGGGATAACTATGGCTACACCTTC
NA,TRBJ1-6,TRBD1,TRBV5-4,CASRRDRVNSPLHF,TGTGCCAGCAGGAGGGACAGGGTTAATTCACCCCTCCACTTT
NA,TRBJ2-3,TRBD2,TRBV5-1,CASSWEGGTDTQYF,TGCGCCAGCAGCTGGGAGGGAGGCACAGATACGCAGTATTTT
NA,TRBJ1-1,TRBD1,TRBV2,CASSEGRTGAEAFF,TGTGCCAGCAGTGAAGGACGAACAGGGGCTGAAGCTTTCTTT
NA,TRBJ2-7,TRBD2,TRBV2,CASWRLADPYEQYF,TGTGCCAGCTGGAGACTAGCGGACCCCTACGAGCAGTACTTC
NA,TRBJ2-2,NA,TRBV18,CASSPAGQKNTGELFF,TGTGCCAGCTCCCCCGCGGGACAGAAGAACACCGGGGAGCTGTTTTTT
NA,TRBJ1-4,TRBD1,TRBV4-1,CASSQGTRTGGLSEKLFF,TGCGCCAGCAGCCAAGGGACCCGGACAGGGGGACTCAGCGAAAAACTGTTTTTT
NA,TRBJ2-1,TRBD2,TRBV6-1,CASSGGTSVTREQFF,TGTGCCAGCAGTGGGGGGACTAGCGTGACCAGGGAGCAGTTCTTC
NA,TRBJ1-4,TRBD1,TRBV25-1,CASSGKDRNEKLFF,TGTGCCAGCAGTGGCAAGGACAGGAATGAAAAACTGTTTTTT
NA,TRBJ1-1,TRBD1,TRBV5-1,CASSLRTGDNTEAFF,TGCGCCAGCAGCTTGAGGACAGGGGACAACACTGAAGCTTTCTTT
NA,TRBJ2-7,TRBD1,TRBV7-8,CASSLITGQGYEQYF,TGTGCCAGCAGCTTAATTACGGGACAGGGCTACGAGCAGTACTTC
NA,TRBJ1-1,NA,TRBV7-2,CASSLVTGLNTEAFF,TGTGCCAGCAGCTTAGTAACAGGGTTGAACACTGAAGCTTTCTTT
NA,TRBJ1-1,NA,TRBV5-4,CASSWSTGNTEAFF,TGTGCCAGCAGCTGGTCGACAGGGAACACTGAAGCTTTCTTT
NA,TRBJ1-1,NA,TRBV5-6,CASSLGVPPGAFF,TGTGCCAGCAGCTTGGGAGTACCCCCTGGAGCTTTCTTT
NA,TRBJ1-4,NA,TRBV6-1,CASSEALKGLDEKLFF,TGTGCCAGCAGTGAAGCCCTTAAGGGACTGGATGAAAAACTGTTTTTT
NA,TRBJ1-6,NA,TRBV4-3,CASSQGPGGNSPLHF,TGCGCCAGCAGCCAAGGACCCGGGGGGAATTCACCCCTCCACTTT
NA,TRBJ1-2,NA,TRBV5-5,CASSLGGWSYGYTF,TGTGCCAGCAGCTTGGGGGGCTGGAGCTATGGCTACACCTTC
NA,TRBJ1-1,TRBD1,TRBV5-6,CASTVPGGGAGGAFF,TGTGCCAGCACCGTCCCAGGAGGGGGCGCTGGGGGGGCTTTCTTT
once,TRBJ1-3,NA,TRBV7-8,CASSPTDRPRGDTIYF,TGTGCCAGCAGCCCTACAGACAGGCCGAGAGGGGACACCATATATTTT
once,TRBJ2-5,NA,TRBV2,CASSESRGTQYF,TGTGCCAGCAGTGAATCCAGGGGGACCCAGTACTTC